Following are 9 T cell receptor beta chains from one sample sequenced in a study of CD8 T cells in Susac syndrome. An amount of RNA that ranged from roughly 0.5 to 1 ug was reverse transcribed with random hexamers. TCRdb re-analysed the immunoSEQ multiplex PCR reads in MiXCR, keeping a single row per CDR3 protein. The sample has 150,000 to 200,000 distinct CDR3 sequences, around 96% seen once. Specimen: CD4+ T cells from PBMCs. Receptors were obtained from a human donor in good health.

The J gene is TRBJ2-1, the V gene TRBV5-1; 11 nucleotides agree with TRBD1. The trim removed 4 bases at V and 6 bases at J, leaving 3 bases unmatched. This CDR3 contains 14 residues. The V gene's germline CDR1 is SGHRS and CDR2 YFSETQ. The CDR3 sequence is CASSPGTGGNEQFF. The DNA for the CDR3 is TGCGCCAGCAGCCCAGGGACAGGGGGCAATGAGCAGTTCTTC.

This clonotype was observed once. The V call is TRBV5-4, the J call TRBJ2-1, with D possibly being TRBD2 (6 bases). Germline V CDR1 and CDR2: SGHNT, YYREEE (reference sequence). CDR3 length: 14 residues. The V end was cut by 5 bases, the J end by 7 bases, with 16 bases between. The CDR3 here is CASSMNGGWNEQFF. The DNA for the CDR3 is TGTGCCAGCAGTATGAACGGAGGGTGGAATGAGCAGTTCTTC.

The chain links TRBV5-1 to TRBJ2-7; D gene ambiguous. V shed 4 bases and J shed 0 bases, with 14 bases lying between them. The CDR3 has 15 amino acids. CDR1 and CDR2 (germline): SGHRS, YFSETQ. The CDR3: CASSRVSTVSYEQYF. DNA of the CDR3: TGCGCCAGCAGCCGAGTTTCGACCGTCTCCTACGAGCAGTACTTC.

The genes are TRBV2 and TRBJ1-2, with D perhaps TRBD1 (6 bases). V lost 9 bases, J lost 5 bases, and 13 bases lay in between. Germline CDR1 SNHLY, CDR2 FYNNEI. The CDR3 sequence is 12 residues long. CDR3 loop: CARQGQTYGYTF. For the CDR3, the DNA is TGTGCCAGACAAGGACAGACTTATGGCTACACCTTC.

The V gene is TRBV7-8, the J gene TRBJ2-5, with 8 bases matching TRBD1. From germline, CDR1 is SGHVS and CDR2 FQNEAQ. This CDR3 contains 14 residues. Unmatched junction bases numbered 6, after V lost 5 bases and J lost 4 bases. The CDR3 DNA is TGTGCCAGCAGCGTCGACAGGGGCAGAGAGACCCAGTACTTC. It specifies CASSVDRGRETQYF. The full variable domain, rest sourced from reference TRBV7-8 and TRBJ2-5, is GAGVSQSPRYKVAKRGQDVALRCDPISGHVSLFWYQQALGQGPEFLTYFQNEAQLDKSGLPSDRFFAERPEGSVSTLKIQRTQQEDSAVYLCASSVDRGRETQYFGPGTRLLVL.

The V call is TRBV25-1, the J call TRBJ2-5; D possibly corresponds to TRBD1 (5 bases). From germline, CDR1 is MGHDK and CDR2 SYGVNS. This CDR3 has 12 residues. Trimming removed 5 bases from V and 7 bases from J, with 11 bases in between. CDR3: CASSFREGTQYF. DNA for the CDR3: TGTGCCAGCAGTTTCAGGGAAGGGACCCAGTACTTC.

This chain connects TRBV30 to TRBJ2-1; the D is unclear. The CDR3 totals 14 residues. The V and J ends lost 3 bases and 7 bases respectively, with 16 bases between them. Looked up from germline, CDR1 is GTSNPN and CDR2 is SVGIG (reference sequence). The CDR3 DNA follows: TGTGCCTGGAGCCCCAAGAGGAGTACAAATGAGCAGTTCTTC. Its translation: CAWSPKRSTNEQFF.

CDR3 amino acids: CAWSVAGEYQPQHF. In nucleotides, the CDR3 is TGTGCCTGGAGTGTAGCAGGGGAGTATCAGCCCCAGCATTTT. The rearrangement joins TRBV30 to TRBJ1-5; tentatively, D is TRBD1 (6 bases). The CDR3 length is 14 residues. V lost 0 bases and J 5 bases, leaving 11 bases between the germline ends. Germline lookup yields CDR1 GTSNPN and CDR2 SVGIG (reference sequence).

CDR3 bases: TGTGCCAGCAGTTTTACCGGGCCTCAAGGGCAGTACTTC. Protein sequence: CASSFTGPQGQYF. V gene TRBV6-2 or TRBV6-3 combines with J gene TRBJ2-7; D call uncertain. V lost 4 bases, J lost 9 bases, and 16 bases lay in between. The CDR3 runs to 13 residues. Germline V gene data show CDR1 as MNHEY and CDR2 as SVGEGT.